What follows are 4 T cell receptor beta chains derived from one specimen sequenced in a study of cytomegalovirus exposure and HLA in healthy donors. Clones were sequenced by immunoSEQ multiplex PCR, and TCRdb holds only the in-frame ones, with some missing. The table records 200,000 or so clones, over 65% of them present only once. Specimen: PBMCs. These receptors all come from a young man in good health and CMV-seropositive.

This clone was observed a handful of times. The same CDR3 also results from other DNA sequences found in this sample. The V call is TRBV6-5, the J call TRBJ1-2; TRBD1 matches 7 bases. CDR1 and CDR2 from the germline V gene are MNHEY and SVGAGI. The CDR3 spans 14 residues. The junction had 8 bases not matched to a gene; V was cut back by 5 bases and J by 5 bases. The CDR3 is CASSGDSALYGYTF. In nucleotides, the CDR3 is TGTGCCAGCAGTGGGGACAGTGCTCTGTATGGCTACACCTTC.

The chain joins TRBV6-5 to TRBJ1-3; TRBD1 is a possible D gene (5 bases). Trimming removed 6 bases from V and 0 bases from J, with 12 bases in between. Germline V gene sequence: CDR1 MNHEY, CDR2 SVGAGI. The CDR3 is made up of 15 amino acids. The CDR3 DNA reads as TGTGCCAGCAGCCCGGGGGGGAGCTCTGGAAACACCATATATTTT. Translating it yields CASSPGGSSGNTIYF.

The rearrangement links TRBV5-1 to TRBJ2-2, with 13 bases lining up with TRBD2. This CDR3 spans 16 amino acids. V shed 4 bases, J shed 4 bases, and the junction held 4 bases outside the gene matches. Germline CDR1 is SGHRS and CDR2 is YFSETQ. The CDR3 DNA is TGCGCCAGCAGCCTCCGGACTAGCGGGGGCACCGGGGAGCTGTTTTTT. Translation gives CASSLRTSGGTGELFF. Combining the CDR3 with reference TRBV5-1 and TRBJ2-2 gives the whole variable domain KAGVTQTPRYLIKTRGQQVTLSCSPISGHRSVSWYQQTPGQGLQFLFEYFSETQRNKGNFPGRFSGRQFSNSRSEMNVSTLELGDSALYLCASSLRTSGGTGELFFGEGSRLTVL.

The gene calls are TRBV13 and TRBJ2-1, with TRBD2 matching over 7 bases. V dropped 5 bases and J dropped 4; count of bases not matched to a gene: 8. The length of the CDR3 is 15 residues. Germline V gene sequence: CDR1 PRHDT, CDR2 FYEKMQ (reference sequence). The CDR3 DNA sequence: TGTGCCAGCAGCCAGACTAGCCTCTATTACAATGAGCAGTTCTTC. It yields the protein CASSQTSLYYNEQFF.